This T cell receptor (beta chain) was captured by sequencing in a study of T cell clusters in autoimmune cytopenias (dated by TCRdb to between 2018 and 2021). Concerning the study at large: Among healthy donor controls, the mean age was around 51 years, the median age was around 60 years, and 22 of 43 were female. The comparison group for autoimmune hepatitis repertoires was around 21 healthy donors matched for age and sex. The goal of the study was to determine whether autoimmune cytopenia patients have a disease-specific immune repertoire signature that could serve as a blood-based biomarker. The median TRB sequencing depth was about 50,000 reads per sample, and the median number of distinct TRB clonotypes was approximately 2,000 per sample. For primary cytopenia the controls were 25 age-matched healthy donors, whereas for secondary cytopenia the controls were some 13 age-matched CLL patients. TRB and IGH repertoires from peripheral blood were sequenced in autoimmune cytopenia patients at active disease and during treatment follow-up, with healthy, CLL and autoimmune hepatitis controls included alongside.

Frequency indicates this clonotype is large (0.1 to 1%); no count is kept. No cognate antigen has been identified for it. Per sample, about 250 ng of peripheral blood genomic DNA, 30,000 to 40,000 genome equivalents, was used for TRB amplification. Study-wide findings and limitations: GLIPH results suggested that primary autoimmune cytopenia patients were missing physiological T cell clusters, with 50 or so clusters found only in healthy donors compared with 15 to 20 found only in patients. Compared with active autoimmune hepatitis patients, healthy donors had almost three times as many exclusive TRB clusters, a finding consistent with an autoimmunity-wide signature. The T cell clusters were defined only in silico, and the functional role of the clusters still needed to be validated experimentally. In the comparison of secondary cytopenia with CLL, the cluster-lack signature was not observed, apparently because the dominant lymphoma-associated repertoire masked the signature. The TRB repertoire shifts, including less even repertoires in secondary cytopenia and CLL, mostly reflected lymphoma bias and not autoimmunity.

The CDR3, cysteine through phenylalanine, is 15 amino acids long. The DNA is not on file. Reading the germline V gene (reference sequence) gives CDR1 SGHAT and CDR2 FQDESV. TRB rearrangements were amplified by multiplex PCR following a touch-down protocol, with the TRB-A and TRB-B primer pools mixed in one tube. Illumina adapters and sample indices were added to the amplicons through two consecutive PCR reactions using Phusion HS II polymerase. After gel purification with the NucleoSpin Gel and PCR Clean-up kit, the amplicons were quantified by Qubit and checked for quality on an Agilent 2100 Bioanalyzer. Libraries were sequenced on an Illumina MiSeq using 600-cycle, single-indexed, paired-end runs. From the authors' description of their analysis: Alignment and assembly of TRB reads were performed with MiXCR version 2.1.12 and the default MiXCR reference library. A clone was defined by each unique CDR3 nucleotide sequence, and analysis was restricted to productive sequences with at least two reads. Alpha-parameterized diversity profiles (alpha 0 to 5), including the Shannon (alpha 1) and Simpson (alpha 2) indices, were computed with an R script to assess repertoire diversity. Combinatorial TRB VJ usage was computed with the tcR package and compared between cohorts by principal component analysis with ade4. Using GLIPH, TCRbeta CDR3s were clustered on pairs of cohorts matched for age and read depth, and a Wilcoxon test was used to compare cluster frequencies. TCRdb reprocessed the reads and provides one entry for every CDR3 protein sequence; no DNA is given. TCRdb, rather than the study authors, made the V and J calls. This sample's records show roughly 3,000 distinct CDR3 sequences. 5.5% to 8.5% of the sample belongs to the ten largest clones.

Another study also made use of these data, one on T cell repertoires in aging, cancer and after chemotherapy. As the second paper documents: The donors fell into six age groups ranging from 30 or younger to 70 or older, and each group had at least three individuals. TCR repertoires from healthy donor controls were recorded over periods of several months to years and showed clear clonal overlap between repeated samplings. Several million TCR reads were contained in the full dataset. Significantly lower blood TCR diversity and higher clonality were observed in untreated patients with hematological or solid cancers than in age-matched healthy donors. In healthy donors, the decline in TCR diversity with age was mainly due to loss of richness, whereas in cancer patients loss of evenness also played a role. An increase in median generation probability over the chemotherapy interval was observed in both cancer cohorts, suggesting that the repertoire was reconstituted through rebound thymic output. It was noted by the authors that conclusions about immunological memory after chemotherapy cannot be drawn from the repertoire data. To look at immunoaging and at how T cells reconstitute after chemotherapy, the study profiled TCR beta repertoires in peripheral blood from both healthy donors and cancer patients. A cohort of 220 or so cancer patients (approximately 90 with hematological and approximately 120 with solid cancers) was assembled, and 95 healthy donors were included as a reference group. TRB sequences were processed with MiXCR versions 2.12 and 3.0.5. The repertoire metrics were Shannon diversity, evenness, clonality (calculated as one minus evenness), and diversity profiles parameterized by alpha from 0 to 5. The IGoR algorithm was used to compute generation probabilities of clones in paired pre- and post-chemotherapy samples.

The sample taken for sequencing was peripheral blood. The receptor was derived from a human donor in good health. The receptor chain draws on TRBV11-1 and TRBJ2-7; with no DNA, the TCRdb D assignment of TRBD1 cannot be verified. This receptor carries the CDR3 CASSLGAQGNHEQYF.